This T cell receptor (beta chain) is from a study of monozygotic twins with inflammatory bowel disease. CDR3 length: 21 residues. Germline assignment: CDR1 SGHTA and CDR2 FQGTGA. Using the 5' RACE reads, TCRdb records one entry per CDR3 protein without DNA. Seen in this sample are roughly 150,000 distinct CDR3 sequences; the ten most common clones hold 2% to 2.5%. Material for sequencing was blood. The rearrangement joins TRBV7-3 to TRBJ2-1; TCRdb picks TRBD1, but there is no DNA to check that call. This sequence originates from a human donor with ulcerative colitis or Crohn's disease, or a healthy co-twin of an affected twin (not recorded which). CDR3 sequence reads: CASSLSEASRGVHWRYNEQFF.